These 23 T cell receptor beta chains originate from one sample sequenced in a study of TIL therapy for anti-PD-1-resistant metastatic lung cancer. Described time point: pre-treatment sample, taken before nivolumab and TIL therapy. Tumor tissue came from excised metastases, mostly pleural nodules or supraclavicular lymph nodes. The libraries were made with immunoSEQ v3. Sequenced by immunoSEQ multiplex PCR; TCRdb stores in-frame clones only, minus some. Of more than 90,000 clones in the sample, about two thirds were seen once. The specimen comprised tumor tissue, sampled at baseline. Receptors originate from a person between 25 and 80 years old with non-small cell lung cancer.

The rearrangement joins TRBV5-1 to TRBJ2-5; 8 nucleotides line up with TRBD2. The CDR3 spans 15 residues. V lost 4 bases to trimming and J lost 6 bases; unmatched junction nucleotides: 11. Germline values: CDR1 SGHRS, CDR2 YFSETQ. The CDR3 nucleotides are TGCGCCAGCAGCCCGGGACTAGACCTAGGAAAGACCCAGTACTTC. Amino acids: CASSPGLDLGKTQYF.

The rearrangement links TRBV18 to TRBJ1-5; TRBD1 matches 7 bases. The CDR3 has 12 amino acids. V trimming: 3 bases; J trimming: 11 bases; junction bases outside the gene matches: 4. Germline loops: CDR1 KGHSH, CDR2 LQKENI. The CDR3 spells CASSPSGGAQHF. In nucleotides, the CDR3 is TGTGCCAGCTCACCTTCAGGGGGTGCCCAGCATTTT.

The chain links TRBV20-1 to TRBJ2-3, with D unresolved. Germline V lookup: CDR1 DFQATT, CDR2 SNEGSKA (reference sequence). CDR3 length: 10 amino acids. The V end was cut by 8 bases, the J end by 6 bases, with 9 bases between. Here the CDR3 DNA reads TGCAGTCCCGAGGCCGATACGCAGTATTTT. As protein: CSPEADTQYF.

This chain joins TRBV6-6 and TRBJ1-6; D unresolved. The CDR3 extends over 14 amino acids. Trimming stripped 5 bases from V and 7 bases from J, with 12 bases between. Germline V gives CDR1 MNHNY, CDR2 SVGAGI (reference sequence). The CDR3 DNA is TGTGCCAGCAGTAACAACAGAAAGAATTCACCCCTCCACTTT. This encodes CASSNNRKNSPLHF.

The table lists this clone with a count of one. This chain's CDR3 is CASSSGLVTREQFF. The CDR3 nucleotides read TGTGCCAGCAGCTCCGGACTAGTAACTCGTGAGCAGTTCTTC. The V and J genes are TRBV9 and TRBJ2-1; 7 positions match TRBD2. The V gene end was trimmed by 4 bases and the J gene end by 9 bases; junction bases not matched to a gene: 10. Germline CDR1 SGDLS, CDR2 YYNGEE. The length of the CDR3 is 14 residues. Supplemented by reference TRBV9 and TRBJ2-1, the full variable domain reads DSGVTQTPKHLITATGQRVTLRCSPRSGDLSVYWYQQSLDQGLQFLIQYYNGEERAKGNILERFSAQQFPDLHSELNLSSLELGDSALYFCASSSGLVTREQFFGPGTRLTVL.

The V gene is TRBV6-2 or TRBV6-3, the J gene TRBJ2-7; D not resolved. The length of the CDR3 is 11 residues. V dropped 6 bases and J dropped 1 base, with 4 bases sitting between them. CDR1 MNHEY and CDR2 SVGEGT come from the germline V gene. CDR3 sequence: CASSRSYEQYF. CDR3 DNA: TGTGCCAGCAGCAGATCCTACGAGCAGTACTTC.

The chain links TRBV6-2 or TRBV6-3 to TRBJ1-5; TRBD1 matches at 9 bases. The length of the CDR3 is 15 residues. Germline assignment: CDR1 MNHEY and CDR2 SVGEGT. V lost 0 bases, J lost 8 bases, and 5 bases stayed unmatched. CDR3 amino acids: CASSYSDRGVEPQHF. The CDR3 DNA reads TGTGCCAGCAGTTACTCGGACAGGGGTGTGGAGCCCCAGCATTTT.

V usage is TRBV7-8 and J usage is TRBJ1-1; D not resolved. V was shortened by 2 bases and J by 4 bases, with 5 bases between the two germline ends. The CDR3 loop spans 12 amino acids. Germline V gene sequence: CDR1 SGHVS, CDR2 FQNEAQ. DNA for the CDR3: TGTGCCAGCAGCTTATTTTCCACTGAAGCTTTCTTT. Protein: CASSLFSTEAFF.

V is TRBV6-6 and J is TRBJ2-7; possibly TRBD1 or TRBD2 for D (5 bases each). CDR3 length: 13 residues. Per the germline V gene, CDR1 is MNHNY and CDR2 is SVGAGI (reference sequence). The V end was cut by 6 bases, the J end by 3 bases, with 12 bases between. The CDR3 protein is CASSPGTNYEQYF. CDR3 nucleotides: TGTGCCAGCAGCCCCGGGACCAACTACGAGCAGTACTTC.

V is TRBV5-1 and J is TRBJ2-5; D ambiguous. Trimming cost V 2 bases and J 3 bases, with 5 bases left between them. The CDR3 is 12 residues long. Germline V gives CDR1 SGHRS, CDR2 YFSETQ. In DNA form, the CDR3 reads TGCGCCAGCAGCTTCCCAGAAGAGACCCAGTACTTC. Amino acid sequence: CASSFPEETQYF. Complete variable domain (other parts from reference TRBV5-1 and TRBJ2-5): KAGVTQTPRYLIKTRGQQVTLSCSPISGHRSVSWYQQTPGQGLQFLFEYFSETQRNKGNFPGRFSGRQFSNSRSEMNVSTLELGDSALYLCASSFPEETQYFGPGTRLLVL.

The V gene is TRBV5-1, the J gene TRBJ2-7; 7 bases align to TRBD1. Trimming at V came to 5 bases and at J to 3 bases, leaving 2 bases not matched to a gene. The CDR3 covers 12 residues. Germline V lookup: CDR1 SGHRS, CDR2 YFSETQ. The CDR3 protein is CASRDRVYEQYF. The CDR3 coding sequence is TGCGCCAGCAGAGACAGGGTCTACGAGCAGTACTTC.

This clone was seen only once. The chain carries TRBV29-1 and TRBJ2-3; a weak D match, TRBD1 (6 bases). CDR3 size: 14 residues. CDR1 is SQVTM, CDR2 ANQGSEA, per germline. V shed 7 bases and J shed 4 bases, with 18 bases lying between them. The CDR3 DNA reads as TGCAGCGCTACGGACAGACTACTACCAGATACGCAGTATTTT. Amino acid sequence: CSATDRLLPDTQYF.

The chain employs TRBV15 and TRBJ1-3; D is unclear. Per germline, CDR1 LNHNV and CDR2 YYDKDF (reference sequence). The CDR3 runs 15 residues. V was shortened by 0 bases and J by 1 base, with 7 bases between the two germline ends. The CDR3 is CATSRDRGSGNTIYF. In DNA form, the CDR3 reads TGTGCCACCAGCAGAGATCGGGGTTCTGGAAACACCATATATTTT.

The chain links TRBV7-9 to TRBJ1-6; D is ambiguous. CDR1 and CDR2 from the germline V gene are SEHNR and FQNEAQ (reference sequence). The CDR3 loop spans 15 amino acids. Trimming shortened V by 5 bases and J by 0 bases, and 8 bases separated the two germline ends. Written as DNA, the CDR3 is TGTGCCAGCAGCGACTGGTCCTCCTATAATTCACCCCTCCACTTT. It encodes CASSDWSSYNSPLHF.

This clone was detected only a few times. This chain connects TRBV2 to TRBJ2-2; D ambiguous. Trimming left V 7 bases short and J 2 bases short, with 2 bases between. The CDR3 totals 11 residues. CDR1 and CDR2 from the germline V gene are SNHLY and FYNNEI. The CDR3 loop is CASTNTGELFF. As DNA, the CDR3 is TGTGCCAGCACCAACACCGGGGAGCTGTTTTTT.

The rearrangement uses TRBV19 and TRBJ2-1, with 9 bases identical to TRBD2. The CDR3 contains 15 residues. The junction had 3 bases not matched to a gene; V was cut back by 2 bases and J by 4 bases. CDR1 is LNHDA, CDR2 SQIVND, per germline (reference sequence). CDR3 sequence reads: CASSIFTSGYNEQFF. DNA of the CDR3: TGTGCCAGTAGTATATTTACTAGCGGGTACAATGAGCAGTTCTTC.

Only a few counts were recorded for this clone. The J gene is TRBJ1-6, the V gene TRBV6-5; D may be TRBD1 (6 bases). The CDR3 runs to 15 residues. V lost 3 bases to trimming and J lost 10 bases, with 16 bases between them. CDR1 and CDR2 from the germline V gene are MNHEY and SVGAGI. CDR3 in DNA: TGTGCCAGCAGTTATTCGAGGCAGGGGAGCTCACCCCTCCACTTT. Amino acids: CASSYSRQGSSPLHF.

This rearrangement joins TRBV13 to TRBJ1-5; D remains ambiguous. Germline CDR1 is PRHDT and CDR2 is FYEKMQ (reference sequence). The CDR3 spans 13 residues. Trimming took off 5 bases at V and 0 bases at J, with 5 bases between the two ends. The CDR3 DNA is TGTGCCAGCAGCAGAAATAGCAATCAGCCCCAGCATTTT. Its protein is CASSRNSNQPQHF.

In this sample, this clone turned up once. V gene TRBV18 combines with J gene TRBJ2-2, with D possibly TRBD2 on 6 matching bases. CDR1 and CDR2 from the germline V gene are KGHSH and LQKENI. Trimming took off 2 bases at V and 1 base at J, with 8 bases between the two ends. The CDR3 runs 15 residues. CDR3 nucleotides: TGTGCCAGCTCACCATCGCGGGAGAACACCGGGGAGCTGTTTTTT. Translating it yields CASSPSRENTGELFF.

The genes are TRBV7-9 and TRBJ2-3, with D unclear. CDR3 length: 14 amino acids. V lost 2 bases to trimming and J lost 0 bases, with 6 bases between them. CDR1 SEHNR and CDR2 FQNEAQ come from the germline V gene (reference sequence). The CDR3 loop reads CASSLRASTDTQYF. For the CDR3, the DNA is TGTGCCAGCAGCTTAAGGGCCAGCACAGATACGCAGTATTTT.

The chain uses TRBV6-1 and TRBJ1-2; a weak D match, TRBD1 (5 bases). The V gene lost 0 bases and the J gene lost 7 bases, with 15 bases spanning the gap. This CDR3 has 15 residues. Germline-derived CDR1 and CDR2 are MNHNS and SASEGT. The CDR3 DNA sequence: TGTGCCAGCAGTGAAGCGGTGTTTGGGGGAATTGGCTACACCTTC. Translation gives CASSEAVFGGIGYTF.

In its sample, this clone was seen many times. V is TRBV11-2 and J is TRBJ2-3, with D unclear. CDR3 length equals 14 residues. Germline V CDR1 and CDR2: SGHAT, FQNNGV. V lost 5 bases to trimming and J lost 3 bases, with 12 bases between them. The CDR3 loop is CASSLSRSTDTQYF. In nucleotides, the CDR3 is TGTGCCAGCAGCCTATCCCGATCGACAGATACGCAGTATTTT.

The chain couples TRBV9 to TRBJ2-5; tentative D call: TRBD2 (5 bases). This CDR3 is built from 14 residues. Trimming took 4 bases from V and 2 from J, leaving 12 bases between them. Germline CDR1 is SGDLS and CDR2 is YYNGEE. The CDR3 is CASSPGLGQETQYF. In DNA form, the CDR3 reads TGTGCCAGCAGCCCCGGACTGGGACAAGAGACCCAGTACTTC.